This entry describes one T cell receptor (beta chain). Its antigen is as yet unknown. This sample is drawn from a study of cytomegalovirus exposure and HLA in healthy donors. Study conclusions and caveats: A list of more than 150 TCR beta chains associated with cytomegalovirus was given.

Clones were sequenced by immunoSEQ multiplex PCR, and TCRdb holds only the in-frame ones, with some missing. The sample holds 60,000 to 70,000 clones; around 93% are singletons and the top ten take approximately 5%. Trimming took 2 bases from V and 4 from J, leaving 15 bases between them. The CDR3 spans 15 residues. Germline-derived CDR1 and CDR2 are SGHKS and YYEKEE (reference sequence). The TCR comes from a young man in good health and CMV-seropositive. The specimen was PBMCs. The chain employs TRBV5-5 and TRBJ1-2; D may be TRBD1 (6 bases). The CDR3 spells CASSFPDRNLYGYTF. DNA of the CDR3: TGTGCCAGCAGCTTCCCGGACAGAAACCTCTATGGCTACACCTTC.